The present TCR beta chain was sequenced within a study of T-cell reconstitution after alpha-beta-depleted transplantation in children. Study observations and caveats: One year post-transplant, T-cell counts and diversity were largely derived from T cells produced anew. From surviving recipient T cells and thymic progenitors came the high day-60 TCRbeta diversity observed in some patients. Several hundred expanded graft clones reportedly gave rise to the alpha-beta T cells present about two months after transplant.

V dropped 6 bases and J dropped 6; count of bases not matched to a gene: 8. Germline assignment: CDR1 SGHRS and CDR2 YFSETQ. This CDR3 spans 14 amino acids. Researchers prepared the TCRbeta library using unique molecular identifiers, the study reports. Via MiXCR, TCRdb re-called the PCR reads, giving one row per CDR3 protein. The data hold some 120,000 distinct CDR3 sequences, with roughly 23% observed a single time. This clonotype was counted many times. Its antigen is still unknown. The sequence came from a male patient aged 2-10 years who had a stem cell transplant for chronic granulomatous disease, so the T cells may come from the graft donor. The sequences come from PBMCs, mostly from graft donor cells, collected 180 days after TCRalphabeta/CD19-depleted stem cell transplant. The rearrangement links TRBV5-1 to TRBJ1-1; 10 nucleotides match TRBD1. CDR3 DNA sequence: TGCGCCAGCACCTTCGGGACAGGGGTCCCTGAAGCTTTCTTT. Translation: CASTFGTGVPEAFF.